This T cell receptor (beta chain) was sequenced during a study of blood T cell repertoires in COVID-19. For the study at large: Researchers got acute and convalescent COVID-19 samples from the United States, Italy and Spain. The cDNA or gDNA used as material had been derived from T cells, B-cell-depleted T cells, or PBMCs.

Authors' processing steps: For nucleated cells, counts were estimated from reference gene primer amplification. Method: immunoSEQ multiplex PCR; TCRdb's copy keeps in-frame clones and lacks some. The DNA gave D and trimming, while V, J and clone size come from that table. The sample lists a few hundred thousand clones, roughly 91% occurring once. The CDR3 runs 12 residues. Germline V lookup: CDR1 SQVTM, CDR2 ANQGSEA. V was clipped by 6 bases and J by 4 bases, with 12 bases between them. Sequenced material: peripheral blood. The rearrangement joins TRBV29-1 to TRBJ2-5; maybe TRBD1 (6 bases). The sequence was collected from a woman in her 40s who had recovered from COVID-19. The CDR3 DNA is TGCAGCGTGGAATACAGGGTAGAGACCCAGTACTTC. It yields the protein CSVEYRVETQYF.